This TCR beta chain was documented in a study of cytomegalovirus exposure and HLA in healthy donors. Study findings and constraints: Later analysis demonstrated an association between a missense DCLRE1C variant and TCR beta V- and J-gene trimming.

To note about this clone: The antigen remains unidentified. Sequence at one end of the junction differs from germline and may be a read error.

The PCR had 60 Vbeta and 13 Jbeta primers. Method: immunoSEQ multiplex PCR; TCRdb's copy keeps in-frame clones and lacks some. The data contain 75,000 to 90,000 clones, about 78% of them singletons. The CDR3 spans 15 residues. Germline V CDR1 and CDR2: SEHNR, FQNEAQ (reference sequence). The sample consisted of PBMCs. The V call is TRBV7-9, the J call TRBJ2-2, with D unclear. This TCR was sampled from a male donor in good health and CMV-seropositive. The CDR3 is CSSSPRGSYTGELFF. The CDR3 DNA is TGTTCCAGCAGCCCCCGAGGCTCCTACACCGGGGAGCTGTTTTTT.